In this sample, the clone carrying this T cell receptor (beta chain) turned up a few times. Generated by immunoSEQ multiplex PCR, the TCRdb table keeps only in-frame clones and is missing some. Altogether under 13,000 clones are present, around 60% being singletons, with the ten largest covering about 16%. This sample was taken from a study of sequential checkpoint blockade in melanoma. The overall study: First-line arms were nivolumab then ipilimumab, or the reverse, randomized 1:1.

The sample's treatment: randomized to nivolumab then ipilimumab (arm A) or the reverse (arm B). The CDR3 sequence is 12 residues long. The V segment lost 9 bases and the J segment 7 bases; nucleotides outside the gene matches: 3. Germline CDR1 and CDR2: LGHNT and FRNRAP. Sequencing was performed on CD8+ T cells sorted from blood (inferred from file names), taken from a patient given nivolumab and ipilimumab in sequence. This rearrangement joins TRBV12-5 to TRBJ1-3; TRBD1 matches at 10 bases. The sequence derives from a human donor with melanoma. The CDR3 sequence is CASMDRGNTIYF. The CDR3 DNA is TGTGCTAGCATGGACAGGGGGAACACCATATATTTT.